The T cell receptor beta chain described here comes from a study of beta chain features in type 1 diabetes. The study, taken as a whole, reports: Shorter TCRB CDR3s, moderately but significantly so, were found in Type 1 diabetes patients in all four CD4+ subsets. Type 1 diabetes patients had fewer VDJ junction insertions and more deletions. TCRB repertoires of naive, central memory and Treg cells appeared more similar among patients than among healthy donors.

CD45RO/CCR7/CD25/CD127/CD95/CD27 staining was used to isolate CD4+ naive, central memory, regulatory and stem cell-like memory cells by sorting. Sorted populations all had greater than 98% purity. Regarding this clone: Its antigen is unknown.

V lost 3 bases, J lost 4 bases, and 10 bases stayed unmatched. This CDR3 region has 16 residues. Germline values: CDR1 GTSNPN, CDR2 SVGIG (reference sequence). The investigators reverse transcribed all of the isolated RNA, so they sequenced expressed TCRB transcripts. Profiled with immunoSEQ multiplex PCR; TCRdb holds only in-frame clones, not every one. This table holds under 300,000 clones, approximately 13% found once. The chain uses TRBV30 and TRBJ2-1, with TRBD2 matching 9 bases. This clonotype originated in a man aged 30 to 45 with type 1 diabetes. The sequenced material came from naive CD4+ T cells from blood. The CDR3, as DNA: TGTGCCTGGAGCGCAACTAGCGGGCGGACATACAATGAGCAGTTCTTC. Translating it yields CAWSATSGRTYNEQFF.